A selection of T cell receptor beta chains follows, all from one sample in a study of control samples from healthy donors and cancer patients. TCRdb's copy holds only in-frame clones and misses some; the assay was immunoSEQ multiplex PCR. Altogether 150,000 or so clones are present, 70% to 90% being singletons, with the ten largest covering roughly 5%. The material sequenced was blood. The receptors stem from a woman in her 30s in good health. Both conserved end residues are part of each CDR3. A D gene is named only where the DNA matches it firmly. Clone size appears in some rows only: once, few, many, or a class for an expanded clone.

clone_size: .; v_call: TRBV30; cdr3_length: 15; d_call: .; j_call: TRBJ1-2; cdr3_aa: CAWSVPRGANYGYTF; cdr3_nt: TGTGCCTGGAGTGTACCGCGAGGGGCTAACTATGGCTACACCTTC
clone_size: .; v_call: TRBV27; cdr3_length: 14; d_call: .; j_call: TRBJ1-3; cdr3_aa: CASSSSFSGNTIYF; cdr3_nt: TGTGCCAGCAGTTCGAGTTTCTCTGGAAACACCATATATTTT
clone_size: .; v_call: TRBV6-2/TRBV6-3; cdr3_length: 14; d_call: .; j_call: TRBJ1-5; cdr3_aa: CASSQRGVGQPQHF; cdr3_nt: TGTGCCAGCAGCCAAAGGGGGGTGGGTCAGCCCCAGCATTTT
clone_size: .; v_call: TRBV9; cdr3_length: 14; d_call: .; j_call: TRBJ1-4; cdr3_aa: CASRPTLQGEKLFF; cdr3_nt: TGTGCCAGCAGACCGACCCTCCAGGGGGAAAAACTGTTTTTT
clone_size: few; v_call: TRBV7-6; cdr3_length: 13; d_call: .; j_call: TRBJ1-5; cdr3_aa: CASSPLSAQPQHF; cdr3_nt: TGTGCCAGCAGCCCCCTCAGTGCTCAGCCCCAGCATTTT
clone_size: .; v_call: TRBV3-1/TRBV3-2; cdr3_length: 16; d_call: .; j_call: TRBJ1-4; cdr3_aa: CASSQDPRGTNEKLFF; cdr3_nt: TGTGCCAGCAGCCAAGATCCTAGGGGGACTAATGAAAAACTGTTTTTT
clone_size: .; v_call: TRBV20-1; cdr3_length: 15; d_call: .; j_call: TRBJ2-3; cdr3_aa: CSASDVTAITDTQYF; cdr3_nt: TGCAGTGCTAGTGACGTAACGGCAATCACAGATACGCAGTATTTT
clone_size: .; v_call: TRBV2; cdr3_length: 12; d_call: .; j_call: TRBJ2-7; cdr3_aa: CASTGRGYEQYF; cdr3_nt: TGTGCCAGCACCGGGCGGGGCTACGAGCAGTACTTC
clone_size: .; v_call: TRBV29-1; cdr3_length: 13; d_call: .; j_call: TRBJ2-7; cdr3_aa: CSVVGGGTYEQYF; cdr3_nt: TGCAGCGTTGTGGGTGGGGGAACCTACGAGCAGTACTTC
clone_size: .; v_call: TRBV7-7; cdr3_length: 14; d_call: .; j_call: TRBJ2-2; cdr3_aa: CASSLERNTGELFF; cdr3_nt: TGTGCTAGCAGCTTAGAGAGGAACACCGGGGAGCTGTTTTTT
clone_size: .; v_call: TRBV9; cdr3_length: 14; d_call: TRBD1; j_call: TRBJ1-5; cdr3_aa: CASSSGQGNQPQHF; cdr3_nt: TGTGCCAGCAGCTCGGGACAGGGTAATCAGCCCCAGCATTTT
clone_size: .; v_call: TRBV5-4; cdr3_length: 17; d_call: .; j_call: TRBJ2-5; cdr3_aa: CASSLTPRDSLRETQYF; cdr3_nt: TGTGCCAGCAGCTTGACCCCTCGGGACTCACTGAGGGAGACCCAGTACTTC
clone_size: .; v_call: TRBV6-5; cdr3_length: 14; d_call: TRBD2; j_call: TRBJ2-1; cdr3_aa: CASRVRGFGNEQFF; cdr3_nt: TGTGCCAGCAGGGTGCGGGGGTTCGGAAATGAGCAGTTCTTC
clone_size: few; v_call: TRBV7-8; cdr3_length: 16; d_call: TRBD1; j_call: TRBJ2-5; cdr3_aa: CASSQTQGLVWETQYF; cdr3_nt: TGTGCCAGCAGCCAAACACAGGGGCTGGTTTGGGAGACCCAGTACTTC
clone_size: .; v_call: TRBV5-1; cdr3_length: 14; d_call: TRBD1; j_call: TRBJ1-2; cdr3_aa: CASSLGGQGEGYTF; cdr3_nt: TGCGCCAGCAGCTTGGGGGGACAGGGTGAGGGCTACACCTTC
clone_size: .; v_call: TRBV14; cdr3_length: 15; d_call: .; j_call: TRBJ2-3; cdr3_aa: CASSQDGWAPDTQYF; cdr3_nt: TGTGCCAGCAGCCAAGATGGGTGGGCCCCAGATACGCAGTATTTT
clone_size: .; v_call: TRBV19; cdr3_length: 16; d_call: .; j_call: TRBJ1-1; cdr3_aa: CASTPSGRPIRTEAFF; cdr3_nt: TGTGCCAGTACCCCTAGCGGGCGGCCCATTCGAACTGAAGCTTTCTTT